The clone carrying this T cell receptor (beta chain) was seen at least ten times. Its target is unknown. This sample was included in a study of neurological immune-mediated disorders. About the research overall: There were roughly 34 multiple sclerosis patients; around 30 were relapsing-remitting and 3 were secondary progressive.

Study-wide points: Multiple sclerosis, the disease with the least TCR clonal expansion, fell below healthy controls, whereas HTLV-1-associated myelopathy showed the most.

TCRdb re-called the 5' RACE reads through MiXCR, storing one row per CDR3 protein. The profile covers tens of thousands of distinct CDR3 sequences, with around 3.4% appearing a single time and 7% taken by the ten largest. The CDR3 has 15 residues. The V gene end was trimmed by 6 bases and the J gene end by 3 bases; junction bases not matched to a gene: 7. Germline-derived CDR1 and CDR2 are MNHEY and SMNVEV (reference sequence). PBMCs stored at -80 C, numbering 2 million, were the origin of the unsorted libraries. The sample taken for sequencing was PBMCs. The V gene is TRBV27, the J gene TRBJ2-3; 9 bases are a match to TRBD2. This TCR was recovered from a woman between 25 and 40 years old with multiple sclerosis. DNA of the CDR3: TGTGCCAGCAGACTTTTAGCGGGGGAGACAGATACGCAGTATTTT. It translates to CASRLLAGETDTQYF.